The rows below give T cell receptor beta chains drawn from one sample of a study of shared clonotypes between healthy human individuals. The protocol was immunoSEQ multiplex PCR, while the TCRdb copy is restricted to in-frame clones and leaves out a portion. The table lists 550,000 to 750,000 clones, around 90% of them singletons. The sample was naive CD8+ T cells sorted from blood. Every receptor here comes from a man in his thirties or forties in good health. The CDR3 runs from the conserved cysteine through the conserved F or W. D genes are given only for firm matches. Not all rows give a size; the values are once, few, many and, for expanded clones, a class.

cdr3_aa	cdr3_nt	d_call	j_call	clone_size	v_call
CASSPRGTSTDTQYF	TGCGCCAGCAGCCCCCGAGGGACTAGCACAGATACGCAGTATTTT	NA	TRBJ2-3	NA	TRBV4-1
CASSLYGQLPSDEQFF	TGTGCCAGCAGCTTGTACGGCCAGTTACCCTCGGATGAGCAGTTCTTC	NA	TRBJ2-1	NA	TRBV7-9
CASSPSGGSYNEQFF	TGTGCCAGCAGTCCCAGTGGGGGCTCCTACAATGAGCAGTTCTTC	NA	TRBJ2-1	few	TRBV27
CSVDFPHSGEQYF	TGCAGCGTTGATTTTCCTCACTCCGGCGAGCAGTACTTC	NA	TRBJ2-7	NA	TRBV29-1
CASSFGTPYNEQFF	TGTGCCAGCAGCTTTGGGACGCCCTACAATGAGCAGTTCTTC	NA	TRBJ2-1	NA	TRBV5-6
CASSRGLGTSGRVVTEQFF	TGCGCCAGCAGCCGGGGGCTCGGGACTAGCGGGAGGGTTGTTACTGAGCAGTTCTTC	TRBD2	TRBJ2-1	NA	TRBV5-1
CASRPVAGGSYEQYF	TGTGCCAGCAGGCCCGTAGCGGGAGGATCCTACGAGCAGTACTTC	TRBD2	TRBJ2-7	NA	TRBV6-5
CASSATSGVLNEQFF	TGTGCCAGCAGTGCCACTAGCGGGGTCCTAAATGAGCAGTTCTTC	TRBD2	TRBJ2-1	NA	TRBV6-6
CAWSAGHFYEQYF	TGTGCCTGGAGTGCGGGACACTTCTACGAGCAGTACTTC	NA	TRBJ2-7	NA	TRBV30
CATSKSAGSGNEKLFF	TGTGCCACCTCGAAATCGGCAGGCTCCGGTAATGAAAAACTGTTTTTT	NA	TRBJ1-4	NA	TRBV7-9
CASSLLGVKGTDTQYF	TGTGCCAGCAGCCTTTTGGGGGTAAAAGGCACAGATACGCAGTATTTT	NA	TRBJ2-3	NA	TRBV11-2
CASSFPGLGDEQYF	TGTGCCAGCAGCTTCCCAGGGCTTGGGGACGAGCAGTACTTC	NA	TRBJ2-7	NA	TRBV7-9
CASSTGTEAFF	TGTGCCAGCAGCACCGGGACTGAAGCTTTCTTT	NA	TRBJ1-1	NA	TRBV6-1
CSVEIPGVLKNIQYF	TGCAGCGTTGAGATTCCCGGGGTTTTGAAAAACATTCAGTACTTC	NA	TRBJ2-4	many	TRBV29-1
CASSLAGQGTYEQYF	TGTGCCAGCAGTTTGGCTGGACAGGGAACCTACGAGCAGTACTTC	TRBD1	TRBJ2-7	NA	TRBV27
CASSLFGTGVHEQYF	TGTGCCAGCAGTTTATTCGGGACAGGGGTTCACGAGCAGTACTTC	TRBD1	TRBJ2-7	NA	TRBV27
CASRNPSSAAPDTQYF	TGCGCCAGCAGGAATCCTTCCTCCGCAGCCCCAGATACGCAGTATTTT	NA	TRBJ2-3	NA	TRBV10-2
CASSLGPSYEQYF	TGTGCCAGCAGCTTAGGGCCTAGTTACGAGCAGTACTTC	NA	TRBJ2-7	NA	TRBV7-2
CASSLSGGYGYTF	TGTGCCAGCAGTTTATCCGGAGGGTATGGCTACACCTTC	NA	TRBJ1-2	NA	TRBV27
CSGGDGPYEQYF	TGCAGCGGCGGGGACGGTCCCTACGAGCAGTACTTC	NA	TRBJ2-7	NA	TRBV29-1
CASSLSQGTEAFF	TGTGCTAGCAGCTTAAGTCAGGGCACTGAAGCTTTCTTT	NA	TRBJ1-1	NA	TRBV7-7
CASSHLGQGNQPQHF	TGTGCCAGCAGCCACCTCGGACAGGGCAATCAGCCCCAGCATTTT	TRBD1	TRBJ1-5	NA	TRBV13
CASRTQGGTEAFF	TGTGCCAGCAGGACACAGGGAGGGACTGAAGCTTTCTTT	NA	TRBJ1-1	NA	TRBV28
CASSREGTGVSYEQYF	TGCGCCAGCAGCCGGGAGGGGACAGGGGTATCCTACGAGCAGTACTTC	TRBD1	TRBJ2-7	NA	TRBV5-1
CASSFRGLDYEQYF	TGTGCCAGCAGCTTCAGGGGGCTAGACTACGAGCAGTACTTC	TRBD1	TRBJ2-7	once	TRBV5-4